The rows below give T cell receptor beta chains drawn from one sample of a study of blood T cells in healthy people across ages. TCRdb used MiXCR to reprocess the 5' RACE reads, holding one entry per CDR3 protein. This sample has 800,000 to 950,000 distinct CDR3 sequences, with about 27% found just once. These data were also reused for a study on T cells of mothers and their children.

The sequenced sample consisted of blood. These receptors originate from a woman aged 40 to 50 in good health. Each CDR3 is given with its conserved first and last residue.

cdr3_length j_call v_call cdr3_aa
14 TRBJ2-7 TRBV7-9 CASSLRQGMGEQYF
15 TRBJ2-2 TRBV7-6 CASTPVGIGSGELFF
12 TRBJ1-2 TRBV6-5 CASSSPASGYTF
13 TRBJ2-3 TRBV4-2 CASSQGTQDTQYF
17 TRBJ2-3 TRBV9 CASTMGLAGVNTDTQYF
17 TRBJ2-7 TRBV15 CATSRTGRRGGSYEQYF
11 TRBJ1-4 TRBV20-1 CSATRQGKLFF
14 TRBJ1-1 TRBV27 CASSFAGTSTEAFF
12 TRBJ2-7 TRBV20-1 CSAEGQTYEQYF
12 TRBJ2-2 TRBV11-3 CASSLVVGELFF
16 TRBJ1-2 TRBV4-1 CVSSQYRNRVPRRYTF
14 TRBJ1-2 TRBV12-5 CTSAPSQGSGGYTF
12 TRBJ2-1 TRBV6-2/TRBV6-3 CASSYSINEQFF
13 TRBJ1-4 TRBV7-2 CASSPRGEEKLFF
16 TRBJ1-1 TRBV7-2 CASSLGPPNRNTEAFF
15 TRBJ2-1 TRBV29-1 CSVGSQEIPYNEQFF
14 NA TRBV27 CASSSLARGYEQYF
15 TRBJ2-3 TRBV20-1 CSAREGAGHTDTQYF
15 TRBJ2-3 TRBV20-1 CSAARRAGGSDTQYF
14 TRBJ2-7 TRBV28 CANSLGGATYEQYF
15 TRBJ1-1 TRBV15 CATSRGGDLGAEAFF
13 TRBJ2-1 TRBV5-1 CASSLELANEQFF